This T cell receptor (beta chain) was found in a study of blood T cell repertoires in COVID-19. Looking at the study overall: Samples representing acute and convalescent COVID-19 were sourced from the United States, Italy and Spain. PBMCs, B-cell-depleted T cells, or T cells were the source of the cDNA or gDNA that made up the material.

This clone was detected a few times. The protocol was immunoSEQ multiplex PCR, while the TCRdb copy is restricted to in-frame clones and leaves out a portion. The sample includes 280,000 or so clones, around 86% of them seen just once. The V and J ends lost 3 bases and 7 bases respectively, with 12 bases between them. This CDR3 has 13 amino acids. CDR1 LNHNV and CDR2 YYDKDF come from the germline V gene (reference sequence). The TCR comes from a woman in her twenties or thirties who had recovered from COVID-19. This chain links TRBV15 with TRBJ1-2, with TRBD1 as a possible D gene (5 bases). Sequencing was carried out using peripheral blood. CDR3 in amino acids: CATSRDRDFGYTF. In DNA, the CDR3 is TGTGCCACCAGCAGGGACCGGGACTTTGGCTACACCTTC.